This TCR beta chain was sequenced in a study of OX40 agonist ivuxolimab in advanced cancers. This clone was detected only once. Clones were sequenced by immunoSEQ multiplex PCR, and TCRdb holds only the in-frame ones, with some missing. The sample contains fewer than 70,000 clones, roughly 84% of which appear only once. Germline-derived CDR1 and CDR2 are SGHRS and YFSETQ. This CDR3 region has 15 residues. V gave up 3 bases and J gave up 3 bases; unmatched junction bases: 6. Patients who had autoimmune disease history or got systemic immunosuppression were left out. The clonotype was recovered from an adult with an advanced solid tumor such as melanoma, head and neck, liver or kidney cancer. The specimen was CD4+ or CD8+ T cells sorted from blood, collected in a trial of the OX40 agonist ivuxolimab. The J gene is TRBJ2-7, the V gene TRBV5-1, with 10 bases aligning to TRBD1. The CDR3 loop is CASSWMTGGHYEQYF. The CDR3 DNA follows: TGCGCCAGCAGCTGGATGACAGGGGGCCACTACGAGCAGTACTTC.